A selection of T cell receptor beta chains follows, all from one sample in a study of cytomegalovirus exposure and HLA in healthy donors. Sequencing used immunoSEQ multiplex PCR; TCRdb keeps in-frame clones, though not all of them. The sample yields around 150,000 clones, approximately 78% seen once. The sample taken for sequencing was PBMCs. The receptors originated from a male donor in good health and CMV-seronegative. Each CDR3 is given with its conserved first and last residue. D genes are given only for firm matches. The size entry is marked missing in some rows and otherwise reads once, few, many or a size class.

cdr3_nt | cdr3_aa | clone_size | v_call | d_call | j_call
TGTGCCAGCAGCACCACTGACAGGGGGTCCTACGAGCAGTACTTC | CASSTTDRGSYEQYF | few | TRBV5-5 | TRBD1 | TRBJ2-7
TGTGCCAGCACCACCGGGACTAGCGGTTCCCAAGAGACCCAGTACTTC | CASTTGTSGSQETQYF | - | TRBV11-1 | TRBD2 | TRBJ2-5
TGTGCCAGCAGTGGGTGGGGGGACCAAGCTGGAAACACCATATATTTT | CASSGWGDQAGNTIYF | - | TRBV25-1 | - | TRBJ1-3
TGCGCCAGCAGCTTGGCGGGACTAGCGGGGGGGCCGTTGTCCTACAATGAGCAGTTCTTC | CASSLAGLAGGPLSYNEQFF | - | TRBV5-1 | TRBD2 | TRBJ2-1
TGTGCCAGCAGTTCCCGCAGTGGGGTGGCAGCGGCCTACGAGCAGTACTTC | CASSSRSGVAAAYEQYF | - | TRBV28 | - | TRBJ2-7
TGTGCCAGCAGCTTAGCGGCGAACACTGAAGCTTTCTTT | CASSLAANTEAFF | - | TRBV7-9 | - | TRBJ1-1
TGTGCCACCAGCAGAGCGGACAGGGGTTACGAGCAGTACTTC | CATSRADRGYEQYF | - | TRBV15 | TRBD1 | TRBJ2-7
TGTGCCAGCTCACCACTCCAGGTTAATCAGCCCCAGCATTTT | CASSPLQVNQPQHF | - | TRBV18 | - | TRBJ1-5
TGTGCCAGCAGCCGGAACCCAGGTGGAAAACTGTTTTTT | CASSRNPGGKLFF | - | TRBV11-2 | - | TRBJ1-4
TGTGCCACCAGCCGAGACAGGGTGGTCACTGAAGCTTTCTTT | CATSRDRVVTEAFF | - | TRBV15 | TRBD1 | TRBJ1-1
TGTGCCAGCAGCCCCTCTCTCTCTGGAAACACCATATATTTT | CASSPSLSGNTIYF | few | TRBV7-2 | - | TRBJ1-3
TGTGCCAGCTCCCTGTTAGGGGCCGGAGAGACCCAGTACTTC | CASSLLGAGETQYF | - | TRBV27 | - | TRBJ2-5
TGTGCCAGCACTAAACCGGGACAGGGGTCCGGCTACACCTTC | CASTKPGQGSGYTF | - | TRBV28 | TRBD1 | TRBJ1-2
TGTGCCAGCAGGGGTGGGGGGGCTATTGACACTGAAGCTTTCTTT | CASRGGGAIDTEAFF | - | TRBV6-1 | - | TRBJ1-1
TGTGCCAGCAGCCAGGACAGGCACTCTGGAAACACCATATATTTT | CASSQDRHSGNTIYF | once | TRBV6-5 | TRBD1 | TRBJ1-3
TGTGCCAGCAGCTTGGGACAGGGGGCGATCTCCTACGAGCAGTACTTC | CASSLGQGAISYEQYF | - | TRBV5-6 | TRBD1 | TRBJ2-7
TGTGCCAGCTCACCGGGACTAGCGGGAGTGGGGGAGCAGTACTTC | CASSPGLAGVGEQYF | - | TRBV18 | TRBD2 | TRBJ2-7
TGTGCCAGCAGTCACTCCGCCCGGGACAGACGAGCGCAGTACTTC | CASSHSARDRRAQYF | - | TRBV28 | TRBD1 | TRBJ2-7
TGTGCCAGCAGCTTATCGGACAGGGCCTATGGCGACACCTTC | CASSLSDRAYGDTF | - | TRBV7-9 | TRBD1 | TRBJ1-2
TGTGCCAGCAGCGTAGTTGGGTGGGGGGTTTACAATGAGCAGTTCTTC | CASSVVGWGVYNEQFF | - | TRBV9 | - | TRBJ2-1
TGTGCCAGCAGCTTCCAGGACAGGGGCAACACCATATATTTT | CASSFQDRGNTIYF | - | TRBV5-5 | TRBD1 | TRBJ1-3